Following are 20 T cell receptor beta chains from one sample sequenced in a study of blood T cell repertoires in COVID-19. Assay: immunoSEQ multiplex PCR; the TCRdb copy retains only in-frame clones and omits some. The table lists some 76,000 clones, approximately 78% of them singletons, with around 29% in the top ten. The specimen was peripheral blood. These receptors all come from a human donor in a cohort sampled during active COVID-19.

The chain recombines TRBV6-5 with TRBJ1-2; D is undetermined. Germline CDR1 and CDR2: MNHEY and SVGAGI. V lost 0 bases to trimming and J lost 2 bases, with 13 bases between them. The CDR3 sequence is 16 residues long. In nucleotides, the CDR3 is TGTGCCAGCAGTTACTCGACCAACAGACAAAACTATGGCTACACCTTC. It translates to CASSYSTNRQNYGYTF.

V usage is TRBV6-1 and J usage is TRBJ2-3; 7 nucleotides match TRBD1. J was trimmed by 4 bases and V by 2 bases; bases with no gene match: 0. The CDR3 is made up of 13 amino acids. Germline CDR1 and CDR2: MNHNS and SASEGT. The CDR3 loop is CASSETGADTQYF. CDR3 bases: TGTGCCAGCAGTGAAACAGGGGCAGATACGCAGTATTTT.

A few counts support this clone. The chain couples TRBV24-1 to TRBJ2-3, with 11 nucleotides matching TRBD2. Trimming took 5 bases from V and 3 from J; bases not matched to a gene: 3. CDR1 and CDR2 from the germline V gene are KGHDR and SFDVKD. This CDR3 comprises 15 residues. In nucleotides, the CDR3 is TGTGCCACCAGTGCCACTAGCGGGGGTACAGATACGCAGTATTTT. This translates into CATSATSGGTDTQYF.

This chain links TRBV10-3 with TRBJ2-2, with 14 bases lining up with TRBD2. The germline CDR1 and CDR2 sequences are ENHRY and SYGVKD. CDR3 size: 16 residues. The trim removed 6 bases at V and 7 bases at J, leaving 7 bases unmatched. CDR3 DNA sequence: TGTGCCATCAGAGTGACTAGCGGGGGGGCTGTCGGGGAGCTGTTTTTT. Translating gives CAIRVTSGGAVGELFF.

V and J are TRBV19 and TRBJ2-1; D is perhaps TRBD2 (6 bases). Germline V lookup: CDR1 LNHDA, CDR2 SQIVND (reference sequence). This CDR3 contains 14 residues. V lost 2 bases and J 5 bases, leaving 10 bases between the germline ends. The CDR3 sequence: CASSIPPGDNEQFF. CDR3 DNA: TGTGCCAGTAGTATACCTCCGGGGGACAATGAGCAGTTCTTC.

Details on this clone: A much larger clone is a single base away; this may be a read error. Other nucleotide sequences from this sample produce the same CDR3. The V gene is TRBV7-2, the J gene TRBJ1-2, with D possibly matching TRBD1 (5 bases). CDR3 length: 14 amino acids. Germline CDR1 and CDR2: SGHTA and FQGNSA. CDR3 sequence (DNA): TGTGCCAGCAGTTTAGCTTCGGGGGGCTATGGCTACACCTTC. Protein: CASSLASGGYGYTF.

V is TRBV30 and J is TRBJ1-5, with TRBD1 identical over 7 bases. V dropped 5 bases and J dropped 4; count of bases not matched to a gene: 11. The CDR3 totals 15 residues. Germline lookup yields CDR1 GTSNPN and CDR2 SVGIG (reference sequence). The CDR3 DNA sequence: TGTGCCTGGTCTCCCCTACAGGGGCGTAATCAGCCCCAGCATTTT. It specifies CAWSPLQGRNQPQHF.

The chain combines TRBV6-5 with TRBJ1-6; TRBD1 matches 9 bases. Germline lookup yields CDR1 MNHEY and CDR2 SVGAGI. The CDR3 length is 14 residues. V shed 6 bases, J shed 7 bases, and the junction held 4 bases outside the gene matches. The CDR3 here is CASRRTGANSPLHF. The CDR3 nucleotides read TGTGCCAGCAGGAGGACAGGGGCAAATTCACCCCTCCACTTT.

The V and J genes are TRBV7-8 and TRBJ1-2; the D is unclear. Per germline, CDR1 SGHVS and CDR2 FQNEAQ. This CDR3 is 14 amino acids long. V gave up 5 bases and J gave up 4 bases, with 14 bases separating them. CDR3 DNA: TGTGCCAGCAGCGACACGTGGACTTCCTATGGCTACACCTTC. This gives the protein CASSDTWTSYGYTF.

The chain recombines TRBV5-1 with TRBJ1-3, with 7 nucleotides matching TRBD1. The CDR3 length is 15 residues. Losses at the gene ends were 4 bases for V and 0 bases for J; bases not matched to a gene: 4. Germline-derived CDR1 and CDR2 are SGHRS and YFSETQ. The CDR3 protein is CASSVGTVSGNTIYF. The DNA for the CDR3 is TGCGCCAGCAGCGTCGGGACAGTCTCTGGAAACACCATATATTTT.

The chain employs TRBV7-9 and TRBJ2-3; TRBD2 aligns across 7 bases. The V gene end was trimmed by 1 base and the J gene end by 1 base; junction bases not matched to a gene: 2. CDR1 and CDR2 (germline): SEHNR, FQNEAQ (reference sequence). This CDR3 is 15 amino acids long. This chain's CDR3 is CASSLGRGGTDTQYF. CDR3 nucleotide sequence: TGTGCCAGCAGCTTAGGACGGGGGGGCACAGATACGCAGTATTTT.

This clone was observed a handful of times. This chain uses TRBV28 with TRBJ1-2, with 8 bases identical to TRBD1. The V gene's germline CDR1 is MDHEN and CDR2 SYDVKM. The CDR3 runs 14 residues. V lost 1 base to trimming and J lost 6 bases; unmatched junction nucleotides: 4. The CDR3 DNA follows: TGTGCCAGCAGTTTATATCCAGGGGGCGATGGCTACACCTTC. Translated, it gives CASSLYPGGDGYTF.

The chain has TRBV2 and TRBJ2-3, with 11 bases lining up with TRBD2. Trimming cost V 4 bases and J 3 bases; bases outside gene matches: 3. CDR1 is SNHLY and CDR2 is FYNNEI in the germline V gene. The CDR3 is 15 amino acids. CDR3 nucleotides: TGTGCCAGCAGTGTACTAGCGGGGGTAACAGATACGCAGTATTTT. Translated: CASSVLAGVTDTQYF.

The chain uses TRBV30 and TRBJ2-7; D is possibly TRBD2 (6 bases). V was pared by 1 base and J by 3 bases, with 13 bases between. CDR1 and CDR2 (germline): GTSNPN, SVGIG (reference sequence). The CDR3 is 14 residues long. CDR3 bases: TGTGCCTGGAGTGATGAGACGGGAGTCTACGAGCAGTACTTC. This encodes CAWSDETGVYEQYF.

This clone appeared a few times. V usage is TRBV9 and J usage is TRBJ2-2, with 15 bases lining up with TRBD2. The CDR3 covers 15 residues. The V gene's germline CDR1 is SGDLS and CDR2 YYNGEE. Trimming took 4 bases from V and 6 from J; bases not matched to a gene: 1. The CDR3 DNA is TGTGCCAGCAGCCGGACTAGCGGGGGGGCCGGGGAGCTGTTTTTT. This codes for CASSRTSGGAGELFF.

The rearrangement joins TRBV5-4 to TRBJ1-1; 8 positions match TRBD1. The germline CDR1 and CDR2 sequences are SGHNT and YYREEE (reference sequence). The CDR3 is 14 amino acids. The V segment lost 7 bases and the J segment 0 bases; nucleotides outside the gene matches: 5. The CDR3 nucleotides are TGTGCCAGCCGTAACAGGGGGATGAACACTGAAGCTTTCTTT. Encoded protein: CASRNRGMNTEAFF.

This sequence joins TRBV5-1 and TRBJ2-1; 9 bases map to TRBD2. CDR3 length: 15 residues. V trimming: 4 bases; J trimming: 9 bases; junction bases outside the gene matches: 11. Germline CDR1 reads SGHRS; CDR2 reads YFSETQ. CDR3 amino acids: CASSGVSGGIGEQFF. As DNA, the CDR3 is TGCGCCAGCAGCGGGGTGAGCGGGGGGATAGGTGAGCAGTTCTTC.

V is TRBV6-5 and J is TRBJ2-5, with 10 bases identical to TRBD1. In germline, CDR1 is MNHEY, CDR2 SVGAGI. The junction had 4 bases not matched to a gene; V was cut back by 2 bases and J by 4 bases. This CDR3 has 15 amino acids. The CDR3 here is CASSYRDRGGETQYF. CDR3 coding DNA: TGTGCCAGCAGTTACAGGGACAGGGGAGGAGAGACCCAGTACTTC.

The V and J genes are TRBV9 and TRBJ1-4, with D perhaps TRBD1 (6 bases). The V and J ends lost 3 bases and 6 bases respectively, with 15 bases between them. The CDR3 consists of 15 residues. Germline-derived CDR1 and CDR2 are SGDLS and YYNGEE. As DNA, the CDR3 is TGTGCCAGCAGCGGATCCAGGGGAGTGGATGAAAAACTGTTTTTT. Residues: CASSGSRGVDEKLFF.

This clone was observed a handful of times. Here the CDR3 reads CASSLGQAFEQYF. In DNA, the CDR3 is TGCGCCAGCAGCTTGGGACAGGCGTTCGAGCAGTACTTC. This chain links TRBV5-1 with TRBJ2-7, with D tentatively TRBD1 (6 bases). Trimming pared 0 bases from V and 6 bases from J, leaving 10 bases between. CDR1 is SGHRS, CDR2 YFSETQ, per germline. The CDR3 sequence is 13 residues long.